These 21 T cell receptor beta chains were sequenced from one sample in a study of CD8+ T cells in alopecia areata. It was cDNA, reverse transcribed from extracted RNA, that served as the sequencing template. Using immunoSEQ multiplex PCR, the repertoire was profiled, and TCRdb retains in-frame clones only, with some absent. The sample records 220,000 or so clones, 50% to 60% being singletons. The sequencing used CD4+ T cells sorted from blood, collected at week 0. The receptors come from a human donor with alopecia areata.

This chain joins TRBV9 and TRBJ2-7; D is perhaps TRBD1 (6 bases). This CDR3 spans 15 amino acids. Between the trimmed V and J ends, which lost 4 bases and 7 bases, there was a span of 21 bases. From germline, CDR1 is SGDLS and CDR2 YYNGEE. CDR3 DNA sequence: TGTGCCAGCAGCAGATCAGGGGCCTGGGTCGGAGAGCAGTACTTC. Its translation is CASSRSGAWVGEQYF. The full variable domain, rest sourced from reference TRBV9 and TRBJ2-7, is DSGVTQTPKHLITATGQRVTLRCSPRSGDLSVYWYQQSLDQGLQFLIQYYNGEERAKGNILERFSAQQFPDLHSELNLSSLELGDSALYFCASSRSGAWVGEQYFGPGTRLTVT.

The chain employs TRBV6-6 and TRBJ2-4, with 7 bases lining up with TRBD1. The V gene end was trimmed by 8 bases and the J gene end by 4 bases; junction bases not matched to a gene: 5. Germline V lookup: CDR1 MNHNY, CDR2 SVGAGI (reference sequence). This CDR3 is built from 13 residues. DNA for the CDR3: TGTGCCAGCCAAGGGACAGTAAAAAACATTCAGTACTTC. Its protein is CASQGTVKNIQYF.

CDR3 residues: CASSQDPLAGTIYEQYF. For the CDR3, the DNA is TGCGCCAGCAGCCAGGACCCCTTGGCGGGAACCATCTACGAGCAGTACTTC. J is TRBJ2-7 and V is TRBV4-1; D perhaps matches TRBD2 (6 bases). In germline, CDR1 is MGHRA, CDR2 YSYEKL. V lost 3 bases and J lost 3, with 21 bases in between. The length of the CDR3 is 17 residues.

The chain combines TRBV30 with TRBJ2-7; perhaps TRBD1 as D (6 bases). The germline V and J ends were trimmed by 5 bases and 1 base, with 15 bases remaining between them. The CDR3 runs to 14 residues. Germline CDR1 reads GTSNPN; CDR2 reads SVGIG (reference sequence). The CDR3 is CAWVDRTRSYEQYF. CDR3 coding DNA: TGTGCCTGGGTTGACAGGACCCGTTCCTACGAGCAGTACTTC. Full variable domain (rest looked up from reference TRBV30 and TRBJ2-7): SQTIHQWPATLVQPVGSPLSLECTVEGTSNPNLYWYRQAAGRGLQLLFYSVGIGQISSEVPQNLSASRPQDRQFILSSKKLLLSDSGFYLCAWVDRTRSYEQYFGPGTRLTVT.

This clone was seen only a few times. This chain uses TRBV7-9 with TRBJ2-1; D call uncertain. The CDR3 sequence is 12 residues long. Germline V CDR1 and CDR2: SEHNR, FQNEAQ (reference sequence). The V end was cut by 5 bases, the J end by 6 bases, with 8 bases between. The CDR3 here is CASSDSGNEQFF. Written as DNA, the CDR3 is TGTGCCAGCAGCGACTCCGGCAATGAGCAGTTCTTC.

This clone appeared a few times. This chain uses TRBV4-2 with TRBJ1-5, with D perhaps TRBD1 (6 bases). The CDR3 contains 15 residues. Germline V gives CDR1 LGHNA, CDR2 YNFKEQ. Trimming cost V 4 bases and J 1 base, with 11 bases left between them. The CDR3 loop is CASSREGQSNQPQHF. The CDR3 nucleotides read TGTGCCAGCAGCCGGGAAGGACAGAGCAATCAGCCCCAGCATTTT.

The chain is built from TRBV7-9 and TRBJ1-2; D is possibly TRBD1 (6 bases). Germline V gene sequence: CDR1 SEHNR, CDR2 FQNEAQ (reference sequence). The CDR3 is 14 amino acids. The V end lost 5 bases, the J end lost 0 bases, and 10 bases lay between the germline ends. This CDR3 reads CASSPGQANYGYTF. In DNA, the CDR3 is TGTGCCAGCAGCCCGGGACAAGCTAACTATGGCTACACCTTC. Supplemented by reference TRBV7-9 and TRBJ1-2, the full variable domain reads DTGVSQNPRHKITKRGQNVTFRCDPISEHNRLYWYRQTLGQGPEFLTYFQNEAQLEKSRLLSDRFSAERPKGSFSTLEIQRTEQGDSAMYLCASSPGQANYGYTFGSGTRLTVV.

The V and J genes are TRBV13 and TRBJ1-6, with a possible D match to TRBD1 (6 bases). The ends were cut back, 3 bases at V and 7 bases at J, with 10 bases in the middle. Germline V CDR1 and CDR2: PRHDT, FYEKMQ (reference sequence). The CDR3 sequence is 14 residues long. The CDR3 region is CASSFGGRNSPLHF. The CDR3 DNA is TGTGCCAGCAGCTTCGGGGGGCGCAATTCACCCCTCCACTTT. The variable domain in full, completed from reference TRBV13 and TRBJ1-6, reads AAGVIQSPRHLIKEKRETATLKCYPIPRHDTVYWYQQGPGQDPQFLISFYEKMQSDKGSIPDRFSAQQFSDYHSELNMSSLELGDSALYFCASSFGGRNSPLHFGNGTRLTVT.

The gene calls are TRBV7-9 and TRBJ2-3; 8 nucleotides line up with TRBD1. Germline V gene sequence: CDR1 SEHNR, CDR2 FQNEAQ (reference sequence). CDR3 length: 15 amino acids. V lost 5 bases, J lost 3 bases, and 7 bases stayed unmatched. This CDR3 is CASSNQGARTDTQYF. The CDR3 bases are TGTGCCAGCAGCAATCAGGGGGCGAGAACAGATACGCAGTATTTT. The entire variable domain, with the rest obtained from reference TRBV7-9 and TRBJ2-3, is as follows: DTGVSQNPRHKITKRGQNVTFRCDPISEHNRLYWYRQTLGQGPEFLTYFQNEAQLEKSRLLSDRFSAERPKGSFSTLEIQRTEQGDSAMYLCASSNQGARTDTQYFGPGTRLTVL.

This clone was picked up a small number of times. The chain links TRBV6-6 to TRBJ2-5; 9 bases map to TRBD1. V was pared by 6 bases and J by 2 bases, with 10 bases of the junction left unmatched. CDR1 is MNHNY and CDR2 is SVGAGI in the germline V gene (reference sequence). The length of the CDR3 is 16 residues. The CDR3 sequence is CASRQGGTGIQETQYF. As DNA, the CDR3 is TGTGCCAGCAGGCAGGGGGGGACAGGGATACAAGAGACCCAGTACTTC.

V gene TRBV29-1 combines with J gene TRBJ2-2; possibly TRBD1 or TRBD2 for D (6 bases each). V shed 7 bases and J shed 7 bases, with 22 bases lying between them. The CDR3 spans 15 residues. The V gene's germline CDR1 is SQVTM and CDR2 ANQGSEA. In DNA, the CDR3 is TGCAGCGCAAAAGGGGGGCATACCGGGAACGGGGAGCTGTTTTTT. It yields the protein CSAKGGHTGNGELFF.

The table lists this clone with a few counts. CDR3 in amino acids: CASSEGHRDTQYF. The CDR3, as DNA: TGTGCCAGCAGCGAGGGCCACCGGGATACGCAGTATTTT. The chain combines TRBV7-8 with TRBJ2-3, with D perhaps matching TRBD2 (5 bases). V was pared by 5 bases and J by 6 bases, with 12 bases between. The length of the CDR3 is 13 residues. CDR1 SGHVS and CDR2 FQNEAQ come from the germline V gene.

V gene TRBV9 combines with J gene TRBJ2-1; 7 nucleotides match TRBD2. The CDR3 is 15 amino acids. V was pared by 4 bases and J by 3 bases, with 7 bases of the junction left unmatched. CDR1 is SGDLS and CDR2 is YYNGEE in the germline V gene. CDR3 in amino acids: CASSPSGVNYNEQFF. CDR3 bases: TGTGCCAGCAGCCCAAGCGGGGTCAACTACAATGAGCAGTTCTTC.

The J gene is TRBJ2-3, the V gene TRBV5-1, with D possibly being TRBD2 (6 bases). CDR1 and CDR2 from the germline V gene are SGHRS and YFSETQ. The CDR3 contains 14 residues. Trimming stripped 8 bases from V and 0 bases from J, with 13 bases between. DNA for the CDR3: TGCGCCAGTCACCTAGCGCTAAGCACAGATACGCAGTATTTT. Translation: CASHLALSTDTQYF.

There are many counts of this clone. The V call is TRBV6-5, the J call TRBJ2-7; 11 nucleotides align to TRBD1. Germline V gives CDR1 MNHEY, CDR2 SVGAGI. The V segment lost 0 bases and the J segment 6 bases; nucleotides outside the gene matches: 7. The CDR3 consists of 16 residues. CDR3 bases: TGTGCCAGCAGTTACTCCAACCGCGGGACAGGGGGCGAGCAGTACTTC. Translated: CASSYSNRGTGGEQYF.

This clone was found a few times. This chain connects TRBV29-1 to TRBJ1-3, with a tentative D call TRBD1 (5 bases). CDR3 length: 14 amino acids. V gave up 7 bases and J gave up 1 base, with 14 bases separating them. Germline V lookup: CDR1 SQVTM, CDR2 ANQGSEA. The CDR3 coding sequence is TGCAGCGCCAGGGACGATAAATCTGGAAACACCATATATTTT. Its translation: CSARDDKSGNTIYF.

J is TRBJ2-7 and V is TRBV27, with TRBD1 matching over 7 bases. This CDR3 is built from 14 residues. With V trimmed by 5 bases and J by 3 bases, 7 bases remained unmatched. The germline V gene encodes CDR1 MNHEY and CDR2 SMNVEV (reference sequence). For the CDR3, the DNA is TGTGCCAGCAGTGTCAAGGGGGCCGGCTACGAGCAGTACTTC. This gives the protein CASSVKGAGYEQYF.

The J gene is TRBJ2-4, the V gene TRBV2, with D unresolved. The germline V and J ends were trimmed by 1 base and 7 bases, with 5 bases remaining between them. This CDR3 comprises 12 residues. The germline CDR1 and CDR2 sequences are SNHLY and FYNNEI. The CDR3 DNA sequence: TGTGCCAGCAGTGAAGGACGGAACATTCAGTACTTC. Its protein product is CASSEGRNIQYF.

In its sample, this clone was seen a few times. The rearrangement uses TRBV29-1 and TRBJ2-7; the match to TRBD2 covers 10 bases. V dropped 5 bases and J dropped 0; count of bases not matched to a gene: 7. CDR1 and CDR2 from the germline V gene are SQVTM and ANQGSEA. CDR3 length: 15 residues. CDR3 in DNA: TGCAGCGTTCTTCGTGGGACTAGCGACTCCTACGAGCAGTACTTC. Its protein product is CSVLRGTSDSYEQYF.

In this sample, this clone turned up a few times. The chain has TRBV19 and TRBJ1-1; a possible D gene is TRBD1 (6 bases). Trimming pared 10 bases from V and 5 bases from J, leaving 11 bases between. CDR1 is LNHDA, CDR2 SQIVND, per germline (reference sequence). The CDR3 is 11 amino acids. CDR3 sequence: CATQGWTEAFF. CDR3 nucleotides: TGTGCCACACAGGGTTGGACTGAAGCTTTCTTT.

The rearrangement uses TRBV27 and TRBJ1-2; no reliable D call. The CDR3 sequence is 15 residues long. Per germline, CDR1 MNHEY and CDR2 SMNVEV (reference sequence). V was pared by 2 bases and J by 8 bases, with 18 bases between. Here the CDR3 reads CASSLAPVPGRGYTF. The CDR3 DNA reads as TGTGCCAGCAGTTTAGCCCCGGTTCCTGGGAGGGGCTACACCTTC.